The TCR beta chain described here comes from a study of OX40 agonist ivuxolimab in advanced cancers. Looking at the study overall: Previous treatment with anti-PD-1, anti-PD-L1 or anti-CTLA-4 therapy was allowed; less than 45% had received some.

General study findings and limits: CD8+ T cells were the subset that, on average, had more expanded clones than CD4+. Low normalized T-cell clonal expansion was additionally recorded for some nonresponders.

Here immunoSEQ multiplex PCR was the method, and the copy in TCRdb shows in-frame clones only, minus some. The table records some 71,000 clones, roughly nine tenths of them present only once. A remark on this clone: Its antigen remains unknown.

Germline assignment: CDR1 SGHRS and CDR2 YFSETQ. The CDR3 totals 11 residues. Trimming cost V 4 bases and J 4 bases, with 5 bases left between them. Sequences were derived from CD4+ or CD8+ T cells sorted from blood, sampled in a trial of the OX40 agonist ivuxolimab. The V gene is TRBV5-1, the J gene TRBJ1-2; D call uncertain. The clonotype was recovered from an adult with an advanced solid tumor such as melanoma, head and neck, liver or kidney cancer. The CDR3 nucleotides are TGCGCCAGCAGCCTAGGCTATGGCTACACCTTC. This translates into CASSLGYGYTF. Based on the CDR3 plus reference TRBV5-1 and TRBJ1-2, the full variable domain is KAGVTQTPRYLIKTRGQQVTLSCSPISGHRSVSWYQQTPGQGLQFLFEYFSETQRNKGNFPGRFSGRQFSNSRSEMNVSTLELGDSALYLCASSLGYGYTFGSGTRLTVV.